These 10 T cell receptor beta chains share one sample of origin, sequenced in a study of CD8+ T cells in alopecia areata. Treatment in this sample: oral pan-JAK inhibitor, 5-10 mg twice daily. In each case, RNA was isolated and then reverse transcribed into cDNA as the sequencing template. Sequencing was performed with immunoSEQ multiplex PCR; in TCRdb, only in-frame clones are kept and a portion is missing. The sample gives about 160,000 clones, less than 70% of which show up once; 0.7% to 1% is in the top ten. Sequences were derived from CD4+ T cells sorted from blood, sampled at week 4, from a patient treated with tofacitinib. These receptors were collected from a human donor with alopecia areata.

This clone was counted a few times. This sequence joins TRBV4-1 and TRBJ1-5; unclear D gene. CDR1 and CDR2 from the germline V gene are MGHRA and YSYEKL. The CDR3 sequence is 15 residues long. V was shortened by 4 bases and J by 0 bases, with 10 bases between the two germline ends. CDR3 DNA: TGCGCCAGCAGCCCTCATCGAGATAGCAATCAGCCCCAGCATTTT. Its translation is CASSPHRDSNQPQHF.

This clone was recorded a few times. The rearrangement uses TRBV7-2 and TRBJ2-4; D perhaps matches TRBD2 (5 bases). There are 15 residues in the CDR3. V was trimmed by 4 bases and J by 6 bases, leaving 16 bases between them. Germline CDR1 is SGHTA and CDR2 is FQGNSA. The CDR3 reads CASSSQWRVGNIQYF. As DNA, the CDR3 is TGTGCCAGCAGCTCCCAATGGCGGGTCGGAAACATTCAGTACTTC.

V usage is TRBV29-1 and J usage is TRBJ2-1, with D possibly matching TRBD2 (5 bases). CDR3 length equals 11 residues. The germline V gene encodes CDR1 SQVTM and CDR2 ANQGSEA. Between the trimmed V and J ends, which lost 6 bases and 12 bases, there was a span of 15 bases. CDR3 DNA sequence: TGCAGCGTCGGCACGGGGAAGGGGCAGTTCTTC. Protein: CSVGTGKGQFF.

This clone occurred a few times. The CDR3 region is CSVAYTEAFF. Written as DNA, the CDR3 is TGCAGCGTAGCGTACACTGAAGCTTTCTTT. The chain employs TRBV29-1 and TRBJ1-1, with no clear D. Germline lookup yields CDR1 SQVTM and CDR2 ANQGSEA. Trimming removed 6 bases at V and 3 bases at J, with 5 bases between. The CDR3 consists of 10 residues.

The rearrangement joins TRBV25-1 to TRBJ1-3; D is possibly TRBD1 (5 bases). Germline CDR1 reads MGHDK; CDR2 reads SYGVNS. The CDR3 is 15 residues long. V lost 3 bases and J 4 bases, leaving 13 bases between the germline ends. The CDR3 loop reads CASSDSRDSGNTIYF. DNA for the CDR3: TGTGCCAGCAGTGATTCCCGGGACTCAGGAAACACCATATATTTT. Using reference TRBV25-1 and TRBJ1-3 for the parts outside the CDR3, the full variable domain is EADIYQTPRYLVIGTGKKITLECSQTMGHDKMYWYQQDPGMELHLIHYSYGVNSTEKGDLSSESTVSRIRTEHFPLTLESARPSHTSQYLCASSDSRDSGNTIYFGEGSWLTVV.

The chain joins TRBV29-1 to TRBJ2-7; D not certain. This CDR3 has 14 residues. The germline V gene encodes CDR1 SQVTM and CDR2 ANQGSEA. V lost 7 bases and J 2 bases, leaving 18 bases between the germline ends. The CDR3 protein is CSGEDYNSAYEQYF. The CDR3 DNA reads TGCAGCGGCGAGGATTACAATAGTGCCTACGAGCAGTACTTC.

V usage is TRBV27 and J usage is TRBJ2-3; 7 bases are a match to TRBD2. V lost 6 bases, J lost 3 bases, and 9 bases stayed unmatched. Germline V lookup: CDR1 MNHEY, CDR2 SMNVEV (reference sequence). CDR3 length: 15 amino acids. CDR3: CASSLTSSKTDTQYF. CDR3 DNA: TGTGCCAGCAGCTTGACTAGCTCCAAGACAGATACGCAGTATTTT.

The chain has TRBV19 and TRBJ2-1; D call uncertain. Germline V CDR1 and CDR2: LNHDA, SQIVND (reference sequence). V shed 7 bases and J shed 2 bases, with 9 bases lying between them. The CDR3 totals 13 residues. CDR3 DNA sequence: TGTGCCAGTACCCGATCCCCCTACAATGAGCAGTTCTTC. This gives the protein CASTRSPYNEQFF.

This clone occurred a few times. The CDR3 nucleotides are TGTGCCAGCAGCTTAGATGTTGGGTTCGGAAACACCATATATTTT. Protein: CASSLDVGFGNTIYF. The chain couples TRBV11-2 to TRBJ1-3; unclear D gene. V lost 0 bases and J lost 4, with 10 bases in between. From germline, CDR1 is SGHAT and CDR2 FQNNGV. This CDR3 is built from 15 residues.

The V gene is TRBV6-1, the J gene TRBJ2-7, with TRBD1 matching over 9 bases. CDR3 length equals 14 residues. Unmatched junction bases numbered 5, after V lost 5 bases and J lost 3 bases. Germline CDR1 MNHNS, CDR2 SASEGT. The CDR3 is CASSRRDRVYEQYF. CDR3 DNA sequence: TGTGCCAGCAGTCGCCGGGACAGGGTCTACGAGCAGTACTTC.